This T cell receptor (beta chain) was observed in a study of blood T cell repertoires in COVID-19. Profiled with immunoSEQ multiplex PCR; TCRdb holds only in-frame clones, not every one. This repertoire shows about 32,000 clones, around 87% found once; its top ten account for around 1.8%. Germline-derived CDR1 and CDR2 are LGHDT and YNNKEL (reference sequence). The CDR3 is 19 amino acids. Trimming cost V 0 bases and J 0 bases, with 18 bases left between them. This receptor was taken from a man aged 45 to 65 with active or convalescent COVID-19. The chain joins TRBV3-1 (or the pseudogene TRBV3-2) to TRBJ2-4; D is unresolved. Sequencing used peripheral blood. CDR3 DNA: TGTGCCAGCAGCCAAGATACCCCCCTCCGCGGTTTAGCCAAAAACATTCAGTACTTC. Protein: CASSQDTPLRGLAKNIQYF.